The rows below give T cell receptor beta chains drawn from one sample of a study of control samples from healthy donors and cancer patients. Repertoires were generated with immunoSEQ multiplex PCR, while TCRdb's copy carries only in-frame clones and drops some. The sample holds around 80,000 clones; about 88% are singletons and the top ten take 5.7%. The source material was blood. The receptors derive from a woman aged 45-60 years in good health. Each CDR3 is given with its conserved first and last residue. Each record gives: V gene, clone size, J gene, D gene, CDR3 DNA, CDR3 protein. A D gene is named only where the DNA matches it firmly. Rows may omit the clone size; those that give it use once, few, many or a size class.

>TRBV6-5|-|TRBJ1-3|-
TGTGCCAGCAGGCCCCTAGGGAGCTCTGGAAACACCATATATTTT
CASRPLGSSGNTIYF
>TRBV19|-|TRBJ1-1|-
TGTGCCAGTACCCTACTTCAGAACACTGAAGCTTTCTTT
CASTLLQNTEAFF
>TRBV18|-|TRBJ1-3|-
TGTGCCAGCTCACCGTCGGCAGTGACTGGAAACACCATATATTTT
CASSPSAVTGNTIYF
>TRBV11-2|-|TRBJ2-2|TRBD2
TGTGCCAGCAGCTGGACTAGCGGGGTCACCGGGGAGCTGTTTTTT
CASSWTSGVTGELFF
>TRBV6-5|-|TRBJ2-5|-
TGTGCCAGCAGTTCCCCAAACGAAGAGACCCAGTACTTC
CASSSPNEETQYF
>TRBV7-2|-|TRBJ2-3|-
TGTGCCAGCAGATCCCGGACTGGCACAGATACGCAGTATTTT
CASRSRTGTDTQYF
>TRBV12-1|-|TRBJ1-4|-
TGTGCCAGCAGCTCTCTGGGACGATCAACTAATGAAAAACTGTTTTTT
CASSSLGRSTNEKLFF
>TRBV7-7|-|TRBJ1-1|TRBD1
TGTGCCAGCGGATCGACCGGGACAGGGGGGCCTGAAGCTTTCTTT
CASGSTGTGGPEAFF
>TRBV6-5|-|TRBJ1-4|-
TGTGCCAGCAGTCAACGGCGGGGGTTTAATGAAAAACTGTTTTTT
CASSQRRGFNEKLFF
>TRBV5-1|-|TRBJ2-1|TRBD2
TGCGCCAGCAGCCCCACTAGCGGGTCCTACAATGAGCAGTTCTTC
CASSPTSGSYNEQFF
>TRBV30|-|TRBJ2-3|TRBD2
TGTGCCTGGAGTGGTAGCGGGGCTAGAGATACGCAGTATTTT
CAWSGSGARDTQYF
>TRBV19|-|TRBJ1-5|-
TGTGCCAGTAGTAATCGGGGTGAGGGTAACAATCAGCCCCAGCATTTT
CASSNRGEGNNQPQHF
>TRBV5-1|-|TRBJ2-1|TRBD1
TGCGCCAGCAGCTTGACAGGGGTCTACAATGAGCAGTTCTTC
CASSLTGVYNEQFF
>TRBV20-1|-|TRBJ2-1|-
TGCAGTGCTATACAGCACAATGAGCAGTTCTTC
CSAIQHNEQFF
>TRBV9|-|TRBJ2-3|TRBD2
TGTGCCAGCAGCTCCCTCTCTAGCGGGGACACGCAGTATTTT
CASSSLSSGDTQYF
>TRBV18|-|TRBJ1-3|-
TGTGCCAGCTCGCCAGGGGTTAACTCTGGAAACACCATATATTTT
CASSPGVNSGNTIYF
>TRBV18|few|TRBJ2-3|-
TGTGCCAGCTCACCCGTCGAGGGCACAGATACGCAGTATTTT
CASSPVEGTDTQYF
>TRBV14|-|TRBJ2-3|TRBD2
TGTGCCAGCAGCCAAGTTTTAACTAGCGCCGGGGATACGCAGTATTTT
CASSQVLTSAGDTQYF
>TRBV6-6|-|TRBJ2-7|-
TGTGCCAGCCGGGTGAGCTCCTACGAGCAGTACTTC
CASRVSSYEQYF
>TRBV13|-|TRBJ2-7|-
TGTGCCAGCAGCTTGGAAGGGCAAACCTACGAGCAGTACTTC
CASSLEGQTYEQYF
>TRBV25-1|-|TRBJ2-3|TRBD1
TGTGCCAGCGGACAGGGCACAGATACGCAGTATTTT
CASGQGTDTQYF